Each of the 21 T cell receptor beta chains below was sequenced from the same sample in a study of blood T cell repertoires in COVID-19. Data came from immunoSEQ multiplex PCR; TCRdb stores just in-frame clones and leaves some out. The repertoire holds around 310,000 clones, approximately 90% seen once, with nearly 7% in the top ten. Material for sequencing was peripheral blood. These receptors were taken from a woman aged 25 to 39 with COVID-19, enrolled during active disease.

This chain joins TRBV11-1 and TRBJ2-1, with TRBD2 matching over 8 bases. CDR1 is SGHAT, CDR2 FQDESV, per germline (reference sequence). The CDR3 is 16 residues long. With 0 bases clipped from V and 6 bases from J, the junction kept 7 bases outside the gene matches. The CDR3 is CASSLATREVSNEQFF. The CDR3 nucleotides are TGTGCCAGCAGCTTAGCGACGCGGGAGGTATCCAATGAGCAGTTCTTC.

The CDR3 DNA follows: TGTGCCAGCAGTTTTCGGGACAGGGGGCCCGAAAAACTGTTTTTT. Translated: CASSFRDRGPEKLFF. The chain recombines TRBV6-5 with TRBJ1-4, with TRBD1 identical over 12 bases. This CDR3 contains 15 residues. Germline V lookup: CDR1 MNHEY, CDR2 SVGAGI. V was clipped by 4 bases and J by 8 bases; unmatched bases: 5.

J is TRBJ1-1 and V is TRBV28; D is possibly TRBD1 (5 bases). Germline V gives CDR1 MDHEN, CDR2 SYDVKM. The CDR3 spans 13 residues. V gave up 1 base and J gave up 6 bases, with 9 bases separating them. CDR3 protein: CASSLFDRSEAFF. Here the CDR3 DNA reads TGTGCCAGCAGTTTATTCGACAGATCTGAAGCTTTCTTT.

The V gene is TRBV2, the J gene TRBJ2-7, with 13 bases matching TRBD2. Germline V gene data show CDR1 as SNHLY and CDR2 as FYNNEI. With 4 bases clipped from V and 0 bases from J, the junction kept 3 bases outside the gene matches. The CDR3 has 16 amino acids. CDR3 in amino acids: CASSALAGGSSYEQYF. The CDR3 DNA reads as TGTGCCAGCAGTGCACTAGCGGGAGGGAGCTCCTACGAGCAGTACTTC.

This clone was recorded only once. This chain joins TRBV11-3 and TRBJ2-3, with 9 bases matching TRBD1. The junction had 5 bases not matched to a gene; V was cut back by 1 base and J by 3 bases. Germline CDR1 is SGHNT and CDR2 is YENEEA. This CDR3 is 16 amino acids long. CDR3 residues: CASSLGPGTGTDTQYF. In nucleotides, the CDR3 is TGTGCCAGCAGCTTAGGCCCTGGGACAGGGACAGATACGCAGTATTTT. The variable domain in full, with the rest retrieved from reference TRBV11-3 and TRBJ2-3, is EAGVVQSPRYKIIEKKQPVAFWCNPISGHNTLYWYLQNLGQGPELLIRYENEEAVDDSQLPKDRFSAERLKGVDSTLKIQPAELGDSAVYLCASSLGPGTGTDTQYFGPGTRLTVL.

The chain combines TRBV5-6 with TRBJ2-1; TRBD2 agrees at 13 bases. The CDR3 sequence is 16 residues long. Per the germline V gene, CDR1 is SGHDT and CDR2 is YYEEEE. J gave up 9 bases and V 4 bases, and 10 bases lay outside the gene matches. CDR3 residues: CASSTGLAGVYGEQFF. The CDR3 DNA is TGTGCCAGCAGCACCGGACTAGCGGGAGTTTACGGTGAGCAGTTCTTC.

J is TRBJ2-7 and V is TRBV10-3; 8 bases fit TRBD2. The germline V gene has CDR1 ENHRY and CDR2 SYGVKD. This CDR3 is 19 amino acids long. Losses at the gene ends were 0 bases for V and 2 bases for J; bases not matched to a gene: 15. CDR3 residues: CAISESIPRGTRTPYEQYF. Here the CDR3 DNA reads TGTGCCATCAGTGAGTCGATTCCCCGCGGGACTAGGACCCCCTACGAGCAGTACTTC.

V gene TRBV19 combines with J gene TRBJ1-1; TRBD1 matches 12 bases. CDR3 length equals 14 residues. Germline CDR1 is LNHDA and CDR2 is SQIVND (reference sequence). The J segment lost 5 bases and the V segment lost 6 bases, leaving 4 bases of the junction unmatched. The CDR3 nucleotides read TGTGCCAGTAGGGGACAGGGGGCTGGAACTGAAGCTTTCTTT. This encodes CASRGQGAGTEAFF.

This clone has just one count. Distinct nucleotide sequences in the sample also encode this CDR3. This chain connects TRBV30 to TRBJ2-1, with 7 bases that match TRBD2. Per germline, CDR1 GTSNPN and CDR2 SVGIG (reference sequence). Trimming at V came to 3 bases and at J to 0 bases, leaving 2 bases not matched to a gene. The CDR3 contains 14 residues. The CDR3 protein is CAWRRGSSYNEQFF. CDR3 DNA sequence: TGTGCCTGGAGGCGCGGGAGCTCCTACAATGAGCAGTTCTTC.

V is TRBV19 and J is TRBJ1-5; 8 bases align to TRBD1. The CDR3 extends over 14 amino acids. CDR1 LNHDA and CDR2 SQIVND come from the germline V gene (reference sequence). After removal of 5 bases from V and 4 bases from J, the junction contained 4 bases not matched to a gene. The CDR3 bases are TGTGCCAGTAGTGGGACAGGACAAAATCAGCCCCAGCATTTT. Amino acids: CASSGTGQNQPQHF. Variable domain in full (rest from reference TRBV19 and TRBJ1-5): DGGITQSPKYLFRKEGQNVTLSCEQNLNHDAMYWYRQDPGQGLRLIYYSQIVNDFQKGDIAEGYSVSREKKESFPLTVTSAQKNPTAFYLCASSGTGQNQPQHFGDGTRLSIL.

V gene TRBV28 combines with J gene TRBJ1-6; 7 nucleotides line up with TRBD1. V gave up 5 bases and J gave up 7 bases; unmatched junction bases: 11. There are 16 residues in the CDR3. The V gene's germline CDR1 is MDHEN and CDR2 SYDVKM. The CDR3 DNA reads as TGTGCCAGCAGTGAACGGAAGGGGGCCAGGAATTCACCCCTCCACTTT. This encodes CASSERKGARNSPLHF.

This clone was seen only once. The rearrangement joins TRBV28 to TRBJ2-7, with 7 nucleotides matching TRBD1. Germline CDR1 reads MDHEN; CDR2 reads SYDVKM. The CDR3 is made up of 14 amino acids. The V gene end was trimmed by 5 bases and the J gene end by 1 base; junction bases not matched to a gene: 5. The CDR3 sequence: CASSPRTGSYEQYF. Here the CDR3 DNA reads TGTGCCAGCAGTCCCAGGACAGGTTCCTACGAGCAGTACTTC. The variable domain in full, with the rest retrieved from reference TRBV28 and TRBJ2-7, is DVKVTQSSRYLVKRTGEKVFLECVQDMDHENMFWYRQDPGLGLRLIYFSYDVKMKEKGDIPEGYSVSREKKERFSLILESASTNQTSMYLCASSPRTGSYEQYFGPGTRLTVT.

This clone was seen a handful of times. This rearrangement joins TRBV4-1 to TRBJ2-2; 7 nucleotides agree with TRBD2. V shed 2 bases, J shed 6 bases, and the junction held 15 bases outside the gene matches. The CDR3 runs to 18 residues. Germline values: CDR1 MGHRA, CDR2 YSYEKL. CDR3 coding DNA: TGCGCCAGCAGCCAATTTTTCCTAGCGGCAGTAGGGCCCGGGGAGCTGTTTTTT. Its protein product is CASSQFFLAAVGPGELFF.

A single count supports this clone. This CDR3 is also generated by other DNA sequences in the sample. The chain is built from TRBV5-1 and TRBJ1-1; the match to TRBD1 covers 7 bases. The V gene end was trimmed by 4 bases and the J gene end by 5 bases; junction bases not matched to a gene: 5. This CDR3 is 13 amino acids long. CDR1 is SGHRS and CDR2 is YFSETQ in the germline V gene. The CDR3 loop reads CASSLTGKTEAFF. CDR3 nucleotides: TGCGCCAGCAGCCTGACAGGGAAAACTGAAGCTTTCTTT.

The V call is TRBV30, the J call TRBJ1-5; no clear D. The V gene lost 3 bases and the J gene lost 5 bases, with 11 bases spanning the gap. The CDR3 is made up of 13 amino acids. Germline CDR1 and CDR2: GTSNPN and SVGIG (reference sequence). CDR3 protein: CAWSLSPDQPQHF. CDR3 nucleotides: TGTGCCTGGAGCCTCTCCCCCGATCAGCCCCAGCATTTT. The full variable domain, with the rest looked up from reference TRBV30 and TRBJ1-5, is SQTIHQWPATLVQPVGSPLSLECTVEGTSNPNLYWYRQAAGRGLQLLFYSVGIGQISSEVPQNLSASRPQDRQFILSSKKLLLSDSGFYLCAWSLSPDQPQHFGDGTRLSIL.

The chain carries TRBV5-1 and TRBJ2-1; 11 bases fit TRBD2. The CDR3 length is 15 residues. Germline V CDR1 and CDR2: SGHRS, YFSETQ. V dropped 2 bases and J dropped 2; count of bases not matched to a gene: 0. The CDR3 nucleotides are TGCGCCAGCAGCTTTAGCGGGGGGGCCTACAATGAGCAGTTCTTC. Translating gives CASSFSGGAYNEQFF.

V and J are TRBV10-1 and TRBJ2-3, with 12 bases that match TRBD2. Germline CDR1 is WNHNN and CDR2 is SYGVQD (reference sequence). The V segment lost 0 bases and the J segment 4 bases; nucleotides outside the gene matches: 2. The CDR3 contains 16 residues. The CDR3 is CASSESASGRADTQYF. The CDR3 nucleotides are TGCGCCAGCAGTGAGTCCGCTAGCGGGAGGGCAGATACGCAGTATTTT.

Only one count was recorded for this clone. Written as DNA, the CDR3 is TGCGCCAGCAGCTTGTACAGGGAAACAACTAATGAAAAACTGTTTTTT. Encoded protein: CASSLYRETTNEKLFF. The chain combines TRBV4-1 with TRBJ1-4; D might be TRBD1 (6 bases). This CDR3 region has 16 residues. CDR1 and CDR2 from the germline V gene are MGHRA and YSYEKL. Trimming removed 5 bases from V and 0 bases from J, with 13 bases in between.

The rearrangement uses TRBV10-3 and TRBJ2-2, with D possibly TRBD2 on 5 matching bases. Germline CDR1 is ENHRY and CDR2 is SYGVKD. This CDR3 is built from 14 residues. V lost 3 bases to trimming and J lost 6 bases, with 11 bases between them. The CDR3 DNA follows: TGTGCCATCAGTGACTGGCTAGCTGCCGGGGAGCTGTTTTTT. Amino acid sequence: CAISDWLAAGELFF.

J is TRBJ1-5 and V is TRBV28; unclear D gene. Germline V CDR1 and CDR2: MDHEN, SYDVKM. Trimming pared 3 bases from V and 8 bases from J, leaving 11 bases between. The CDR3 consists of 13 residues. The CDR3 region is CASSFLAAKPQHF. CDR3 in DNA: TGTGCCAGCAGTTTCCTCGCGGCTAAGCCCCAGCATTTT.

The rearrangement uses TRBV6-5 and TRBJ2-1; possibly TRBD2 for D (5 bases). V was pared by 4 bases and J by 9 bases, with 16 bases between. Germline V CDR1 and CDR2: MNHEY, SVGAGI. The CDR3 has 14 residues. CDR3 protein: CASSLLTGSSEQFF. CDR3 DNA sequence: TGTGCCAGCAGTTTACTCACTGGGAGCTCTGAGCAGTTCTTC.